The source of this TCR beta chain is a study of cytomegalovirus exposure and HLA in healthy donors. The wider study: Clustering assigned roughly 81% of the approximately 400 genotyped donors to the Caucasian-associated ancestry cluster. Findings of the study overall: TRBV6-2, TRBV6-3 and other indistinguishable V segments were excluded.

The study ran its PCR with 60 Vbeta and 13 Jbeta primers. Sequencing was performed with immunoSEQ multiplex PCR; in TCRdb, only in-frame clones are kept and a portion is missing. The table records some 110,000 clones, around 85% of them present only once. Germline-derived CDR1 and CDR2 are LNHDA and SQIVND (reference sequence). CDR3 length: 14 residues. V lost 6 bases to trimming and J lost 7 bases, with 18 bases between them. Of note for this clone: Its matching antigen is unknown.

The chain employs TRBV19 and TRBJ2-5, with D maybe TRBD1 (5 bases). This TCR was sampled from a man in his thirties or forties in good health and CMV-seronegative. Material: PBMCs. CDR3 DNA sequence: TGTGCCAGTAGCTCTTGGGGCGCGACATCGACCCAGTACTTC. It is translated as CASSSWGATSTQYF. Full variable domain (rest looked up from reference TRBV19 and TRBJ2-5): DGGITQSPKYLFRKEGQNVTLSCEQNLNHDAMYWYRQDPGQGLRLIYYSQIVNDFQKGDIAEGYSVSREKKESFPLTVTSAQKNPTAFYLCASSSWGATSTQYFGPGTRLLVL.